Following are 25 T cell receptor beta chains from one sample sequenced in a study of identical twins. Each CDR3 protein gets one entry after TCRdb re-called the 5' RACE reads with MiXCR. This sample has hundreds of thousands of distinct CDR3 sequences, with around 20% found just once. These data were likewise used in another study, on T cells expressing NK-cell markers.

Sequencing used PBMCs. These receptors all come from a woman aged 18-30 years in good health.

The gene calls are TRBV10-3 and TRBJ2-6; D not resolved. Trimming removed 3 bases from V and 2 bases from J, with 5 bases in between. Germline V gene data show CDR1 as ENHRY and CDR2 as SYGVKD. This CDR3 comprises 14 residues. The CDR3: CAISDDAGANVLTF. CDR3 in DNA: TGTGCCATCAGTGACGATGCTGGGGCCAACGTCCTGACTTTC.

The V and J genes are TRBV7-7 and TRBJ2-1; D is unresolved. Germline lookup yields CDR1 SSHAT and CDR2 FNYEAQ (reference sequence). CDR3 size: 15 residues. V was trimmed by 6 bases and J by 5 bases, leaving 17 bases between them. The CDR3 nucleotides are TGTGCCAGCAGTCCAGCTTGGTCTACGCACAATGAGCAGTTCTTC. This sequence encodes CASSPAWSTHNEQFF.

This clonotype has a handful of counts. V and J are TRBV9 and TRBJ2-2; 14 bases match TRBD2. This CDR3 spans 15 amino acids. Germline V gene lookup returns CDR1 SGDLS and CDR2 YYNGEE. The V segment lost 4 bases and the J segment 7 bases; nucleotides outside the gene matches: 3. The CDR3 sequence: CASSPGLAGVGELFF. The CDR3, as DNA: TGTGCCAGCAGCCCGGGACTAGCGGGAGTCGGGGAGCTGTTTTTT.

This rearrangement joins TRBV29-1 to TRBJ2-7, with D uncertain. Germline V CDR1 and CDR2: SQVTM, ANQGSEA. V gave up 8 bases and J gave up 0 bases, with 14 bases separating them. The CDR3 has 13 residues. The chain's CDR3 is CSITSSSSYEQYF. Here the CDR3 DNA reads TGCAGCATTACATCTTCGAGCTCCTACGAGCAGTACTTC.

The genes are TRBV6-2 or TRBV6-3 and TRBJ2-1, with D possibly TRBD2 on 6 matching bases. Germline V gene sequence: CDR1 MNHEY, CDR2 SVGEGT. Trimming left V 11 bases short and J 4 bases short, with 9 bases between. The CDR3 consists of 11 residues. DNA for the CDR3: TGTGCCGTAGCGGCTTACAATGAGCAGTTCTTC. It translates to CAVAAYNEQFF.

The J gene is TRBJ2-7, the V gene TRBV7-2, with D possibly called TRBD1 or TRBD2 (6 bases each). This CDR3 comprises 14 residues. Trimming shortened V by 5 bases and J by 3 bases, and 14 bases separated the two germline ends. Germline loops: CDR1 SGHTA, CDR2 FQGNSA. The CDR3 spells CASSPVGGVYEQYF. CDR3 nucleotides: TGTGCCAGCAGCCCGGTGGGGGGCGTCTACGAGCAGTACTTC.

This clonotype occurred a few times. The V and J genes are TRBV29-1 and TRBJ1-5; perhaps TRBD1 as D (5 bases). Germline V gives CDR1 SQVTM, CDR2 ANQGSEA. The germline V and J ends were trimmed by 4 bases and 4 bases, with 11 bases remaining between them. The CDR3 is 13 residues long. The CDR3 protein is CSVATQGNQPQHF. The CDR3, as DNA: TGCAGCGTTGCTACCCAGGGTAATCAGCCCCAGCATTTT.

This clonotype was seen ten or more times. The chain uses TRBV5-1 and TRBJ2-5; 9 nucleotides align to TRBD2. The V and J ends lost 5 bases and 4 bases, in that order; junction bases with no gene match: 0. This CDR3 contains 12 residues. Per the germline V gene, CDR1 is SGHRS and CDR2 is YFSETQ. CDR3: CASRAGGETQYF. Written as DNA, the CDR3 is TGCGCCAGCAGAGCGGGAGGAGAGACCCAGTACTTC. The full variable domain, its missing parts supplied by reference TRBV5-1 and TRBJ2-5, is KAGVTQTPRYLIKTRGQQVTLSCSPISGHRSVSWYQQTPGQGLQFLFEYFSETQRNKGNFPGRFSGRQFSNSRSEMNVSTLELGDSALYLCASRAGGETQYFGPGTRLLVL.

CDR3 loop: CSAVDRHASYEQYF. The CDR3 region has the DNA TGCAGTGCTGTCGACAGGCACGCGTCCTACGAGCAGTACTTC. The V and J genes are TRBV20-1 and TRBJ2-7; D possibly corresponds to TRBD1 (6 bases). V gave up 5 bases and J gave up 1 base, with 15 bases separating them. Germline V gene data show CDR1 as DFQATT and CDR2 as SNEGSKA (reference sequence). There are 14 residues in the CDR3.

The CDR3 reads CASSLASGGQETQYF. The CDR3 nucleotides read TGCGCCAGCAGCTTGGCTAGCGGGGGTCAAGAGACCCAGTACTTC. V gene TRBV5-1 combines with J gene TRBJ2-5; 10 positions match TRBD2. CDR3 length: 15 residues. Trimming at V came to 0 bases and at J to 2 bases, leaving 1 base not matched to a gene. The germline V gene encodes CDR1 SGHRS and CDR2 YFSETQ.

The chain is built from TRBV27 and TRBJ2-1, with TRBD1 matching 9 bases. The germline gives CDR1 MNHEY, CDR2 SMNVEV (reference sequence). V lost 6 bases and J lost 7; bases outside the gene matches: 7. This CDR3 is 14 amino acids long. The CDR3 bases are TGTGCCAGCAGACCGGGACAGGGAGTGAATGAGCAGTTCTTC. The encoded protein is CASRPGQGVNEQFF.

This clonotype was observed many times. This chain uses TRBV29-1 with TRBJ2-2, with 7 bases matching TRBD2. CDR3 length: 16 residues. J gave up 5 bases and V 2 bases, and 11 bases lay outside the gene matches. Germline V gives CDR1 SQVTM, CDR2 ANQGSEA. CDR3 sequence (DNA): TGCAGCGTTGAATCGAGTATCAGCGGGGTTACCGGGGAGCTGTTTTTT. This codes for CSVESSISGVTGELFF.

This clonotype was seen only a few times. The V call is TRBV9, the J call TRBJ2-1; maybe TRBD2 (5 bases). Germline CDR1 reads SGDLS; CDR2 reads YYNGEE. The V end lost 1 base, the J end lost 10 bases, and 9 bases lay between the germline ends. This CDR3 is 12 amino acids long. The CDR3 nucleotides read TGTGCCAGCAGCGTACGGCCGGGGGAGCAGTTCTTC. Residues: CASSVRPGEQFF.

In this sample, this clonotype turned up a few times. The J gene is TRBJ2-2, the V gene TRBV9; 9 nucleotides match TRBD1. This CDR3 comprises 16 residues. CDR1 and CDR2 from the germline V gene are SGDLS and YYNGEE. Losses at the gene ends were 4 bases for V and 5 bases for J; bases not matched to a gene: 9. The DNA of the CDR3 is TGTGCCAGCAGCTCCCGGACAGGGGTAATGACCGGGGAGCTGTTTTTT. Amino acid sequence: CASSSRTGVMTGELFF. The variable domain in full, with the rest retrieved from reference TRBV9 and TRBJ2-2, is DSGVTQTPKHLITATGQRVTLRCSPRSGDLSVYWYQQSLDQGLQFLIQYYNGEERAKGNILERFSAQQFPDLHSELNLSSLELGDSALYFCASSSRTGVMTGELFFGEGSRLTVL.

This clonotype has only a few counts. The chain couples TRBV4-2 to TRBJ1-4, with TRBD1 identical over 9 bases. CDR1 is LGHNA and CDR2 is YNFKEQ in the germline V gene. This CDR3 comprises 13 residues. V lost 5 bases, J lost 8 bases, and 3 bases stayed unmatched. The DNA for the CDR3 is TGTGCCAGCAGCGTGGACAGGGGCGAAAAACTGTTTTTT. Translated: CASSVDRGEKLFF.

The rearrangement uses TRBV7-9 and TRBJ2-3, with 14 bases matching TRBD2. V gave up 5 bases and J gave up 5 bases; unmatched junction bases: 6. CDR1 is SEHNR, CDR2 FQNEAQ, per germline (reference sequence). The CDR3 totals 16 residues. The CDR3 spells CASSPDGTSGRDTQYF. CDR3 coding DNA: TGTGCCAGCAGCCCCGATGGGACTAGCGGGAGAGATACGCAGTATTTT.

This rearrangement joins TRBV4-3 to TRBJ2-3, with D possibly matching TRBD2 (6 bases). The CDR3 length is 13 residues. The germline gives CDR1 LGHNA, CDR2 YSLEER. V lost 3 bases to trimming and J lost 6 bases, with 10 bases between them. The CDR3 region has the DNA TGCGCCAGCAGCCACCCAGGGAGGGATACGCAGTATTTT. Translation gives CASSHPGRDTQYF.

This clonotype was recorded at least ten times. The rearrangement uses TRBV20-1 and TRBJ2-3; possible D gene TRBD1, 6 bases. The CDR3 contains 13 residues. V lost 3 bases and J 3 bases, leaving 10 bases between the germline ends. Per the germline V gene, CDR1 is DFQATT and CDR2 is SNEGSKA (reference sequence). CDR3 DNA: TGCAGTGCTAGCCAGGGGTGGACAGATACGCAGTATTTT. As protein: CSASQGWTDTQYF.

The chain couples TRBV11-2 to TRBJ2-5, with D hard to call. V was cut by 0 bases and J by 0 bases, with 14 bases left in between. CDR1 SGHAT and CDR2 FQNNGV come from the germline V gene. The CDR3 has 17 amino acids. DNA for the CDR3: TGTGCCAGCAGCTTAGATGCCACGTGGGCGTACCAAGAGACCCAGTACTTC. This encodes CASSLDATWAYQETQYF. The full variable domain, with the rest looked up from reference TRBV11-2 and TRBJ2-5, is EAGVAQSPRYKIIEKRQSVAFWCNPISGHATLYWYQQILGQGPKLLIQFQNNGVVDDSQLPKDRFSAERLKGVDSTLKIQPAKLEDSAVYLCASSLDATWAYQETQYFGPGTRLLVL.

The CDR3 spells CSVALGQPLRGEQYF. The CDR3, as DNA: TGCAGCGTTGCGCTAGGTCAACCCCTGCGTGGCGAGCAGTACTTC. The chain carries TRBV29-1 and TRBJ2-7; D call uncertain. This CDR3 has 15 amino acids. CDR1 SQVTM and CDR2 ANQGSEA come from the germline V gene. V shed 4 bases and J shed 6 bases, with 22 bases lying between them.

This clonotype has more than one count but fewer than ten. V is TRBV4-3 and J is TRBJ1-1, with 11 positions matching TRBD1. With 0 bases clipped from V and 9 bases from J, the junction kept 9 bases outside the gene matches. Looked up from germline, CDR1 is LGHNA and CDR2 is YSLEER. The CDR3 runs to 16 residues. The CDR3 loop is CASSQEAGQGAFKAFF. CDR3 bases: TGCGCCAGCAGCCAAGAAGCTGGACAGGGGGCTTTTAAAGCTTTCTTT.

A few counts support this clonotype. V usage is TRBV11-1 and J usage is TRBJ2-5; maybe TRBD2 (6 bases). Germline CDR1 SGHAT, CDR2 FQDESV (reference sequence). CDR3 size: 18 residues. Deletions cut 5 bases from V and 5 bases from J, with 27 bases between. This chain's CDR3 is CASSPPWGLETGGETQYF. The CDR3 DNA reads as TGTGCCAGCAGCCCCCCCTGGGGACTCGAAACCGGTGGCGAGACCCAGTACTTC.

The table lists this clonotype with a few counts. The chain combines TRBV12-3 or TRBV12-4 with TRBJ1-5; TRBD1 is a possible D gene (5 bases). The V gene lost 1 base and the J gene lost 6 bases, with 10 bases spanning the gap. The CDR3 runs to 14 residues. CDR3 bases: TGTGCCAGCAGTTTAGGAGGGGATAGTCAGCCCCAGCATTTT. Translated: CASSLGGDSQPQHF.

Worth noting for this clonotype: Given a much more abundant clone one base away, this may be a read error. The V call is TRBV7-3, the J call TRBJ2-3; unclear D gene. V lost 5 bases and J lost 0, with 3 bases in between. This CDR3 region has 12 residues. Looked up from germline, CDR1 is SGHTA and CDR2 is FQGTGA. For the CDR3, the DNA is TGTGCCAGCAGCAATAGCACAGATACGCAGTATTTT. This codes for CASSNSTDTQYF. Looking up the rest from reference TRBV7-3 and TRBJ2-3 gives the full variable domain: GAGVSQTPSNKVTEKGKYVELRCDPISGHTALYWYRQSLGQGPEFLIYFQGTGAADDSGLPNDRFFAVRPEGSVSTLKIQRTERGDSAVYLCASSNSTDTQYFGPGTRLTVL.

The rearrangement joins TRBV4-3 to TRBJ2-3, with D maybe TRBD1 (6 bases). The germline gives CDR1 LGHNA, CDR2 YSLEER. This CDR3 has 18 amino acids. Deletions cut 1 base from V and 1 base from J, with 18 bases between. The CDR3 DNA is TGCGCCAGCAGCCAAGGAGATACAGGGTTTATCGGCACAGATACGCAGTATTTT. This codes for CASSQGDTGFIGTDTQYF.